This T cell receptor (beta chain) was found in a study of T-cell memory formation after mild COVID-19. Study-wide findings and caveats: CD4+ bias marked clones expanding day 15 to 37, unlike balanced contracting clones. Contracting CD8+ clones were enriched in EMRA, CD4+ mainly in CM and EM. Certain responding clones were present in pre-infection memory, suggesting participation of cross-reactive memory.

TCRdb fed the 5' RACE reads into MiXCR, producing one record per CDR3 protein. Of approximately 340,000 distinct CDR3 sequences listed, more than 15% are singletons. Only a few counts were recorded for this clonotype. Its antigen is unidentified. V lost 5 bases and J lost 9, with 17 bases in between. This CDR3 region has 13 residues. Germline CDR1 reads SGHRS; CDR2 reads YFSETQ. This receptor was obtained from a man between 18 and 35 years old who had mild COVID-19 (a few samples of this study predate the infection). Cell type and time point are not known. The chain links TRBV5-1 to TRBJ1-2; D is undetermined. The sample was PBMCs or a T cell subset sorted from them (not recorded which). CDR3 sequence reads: CASSFGGRASYTF. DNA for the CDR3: TGCGCCAGCAGTTTTGGTGGGAGGGCAAGCTACACCTTC.